Listed below are T cell receptor beta chains from one sample, sequenced in a study of cytomegalovirus exposure and HLA in healthy donors. Using immunoSEQ multiplex PCR, the repertoire was profiled, and TCRdb retains in-frame clones only, with some absent. The sample yields about 130,000 clones, approximately 81% seen once. Input material: PBMCs. These receptors originate from a young man in good health and CMV-seronegative. Each CDR3 is given with its conserved first and last residue. Each record gives: V gene, J gene, D gene, clone size, CDR3 DNA, CDR3 protein. A D gene is named only where the DNA matches it firmly. Only part of the rows carry a size: once, few, many, or a class if the clone is expanded.

>TRBV28|TRBJ2-3|-|-
TGTGCCAGCAGTATAAGCACAGATACGCAGTATTTT
CASSISTDTQYF
>TRBV5-5|TRBJ2-3|TRBD1|once
TGTGCCAGCAGCTTAGACAGGGTACCCACAGATACGCAGTATTTT
CASSLDRVPTDTQYF
>TRBV4-3|TRBJ2-3|-|few
TGCGCCAGCAGCCAAGAAGGGGCGAGCACAGATACGCAGTATTTT
CASSQEGASTDTQYF
>TRBV7-3|TRBJ2-1|-|-
TGTGCCAGCAGCCTAAGACGGACTGTATACAATGAGCAGTTCTTC
CASSLRRTVYNEQFF
>TRBV4-1|TRBJ2-3|TRBD2|-
TGCGCCAGCAGCCAAGATGGGGCAGTCGGCGGGAGGGCCGCAGATACGCAGTATTTT
CASSQDGAVGGRAADTQYF
>TRBV19|TRBJ1-5|-|-
TGTGCCAGTAGTATCCTCAGGGGTGGCAATCAGCCCCAGCATTTT
CASSILRGGNQPQHF
>TRBV4-1|TRBJ2-3|TRBD2|-
TGCGCCAGCAGCCCACTACTAGCGCTAAAGGGGGATACGCAGTATTTT
CASSPLLALKGDTQYF
>TRBV9|TRBJ1-4|TRBD1|-
TGTGCCAGCAGCGATGGGACAGGCTTGGATGAACTGTTTTTT
CASSDGTGLDELFF
>TRBV6-5|TRBJ1-1|-|few
TGTGCCAGCAGTTACGCCACAGGGTTCAACACTGAAGCTTTCTTT
CASSYATGFNTEAFF
>TRBV7-8|TRBJ2-1|TRBD2|-
TGTGCCAGCAGCAGCCCCGGGACTAGGTCCTACAATGAGCAGTTCTTC
CASSSPGTRSYNEQFF
>TRBV18|TRBJ1-1|-|-
TGTGCCAGCTCACCCCAGGGAGGGAACACTGAAGCTTTCTTT
CASSPQGGNTEAFF
>TRBV7-9|TRBJ1-6|-|-
TGTGCCAGCAGCTTAGGGACAGTTCGGTCACCCCTCCACTTT
CASSLGTVRSPLHF
>TRBV6-5|TRBJ1-2|-|-
TGTGCCAGCAGTCGAGACAGACTCAGTTCTGGCTACACCTTC
CASSRDRLSSGYTF
>TRBV7-6|TRBJ1-2|TRBD1|-
TGTGCCAGCAGCCCCTACAGGGGGCTCGGCTATGGCTACACCTTC
CASSPYRGLGYGYTF
>TRBV7-9|TRBJ1-6|-|few
TGTGCCAGCAGCATACCCCTTCGAGGGAGCTCCTATAATTCACCCCTCCACTTT
CASSIPLRGSSYNSPLHF
>TRBV7-2|TRBJ2-1|-|-
TGTGCCAGCAGCCAGGCCGGGACTTGGTACAATGAGCAGTTCTTC
CASSQAGTWYNEQFF
>TRBV4-1|TRBJ2-7|TRBD1|once
TGCGCCAGCAGCTACGGACAGGGCTCCTACGAGCAGTACTTC
CASSYGQGSYEQYF
>TRBV7-8|TRBJ1-5|-|few
TGTGCCAGCAGCGTTTCCGGGGGAGTGGGGCAGCCCCAGCATTTT
CASSVSGGVGQPQHF
>TRBV18|TRBJ2-3|-|-
TGTGCCAGCTCACCACTTGTGAGCGGCACAGATACGCAGTATTTT
CASSPLVSGTDTQYF
>TRBV18|TRBJ1-1|-|-
TGTGCCAGCTCACCACCCCGGGGGAGAGCTGCAGCTTTCTTT
CASSPPRGRAAAFF
>TRBV5-1|TRBJ2-1|TRBD1|-
TGCGCCAGCAGCTACGACAGGGCCAATGAGCAGTTCTTC
CASSYDRANEQFF
>TRBV7-2|TRBJ2-1|-|once
TGTGCCAGCGCAATCACCCGGGGGACGCAGTTCTTC
CASAITRGTQFF
>TRBV5-6|TRBJ2-1|-|-
TGTGCCAGCAGACAGGGCAGGCGGTCGCAGTTCTTC
CASRQGRRSQFF
>TRBV4-1|TRBJ2-1|-|-
TGCGCCAGCAGCCAAGATGAACAACCCTACAATGAGCAGTTCTTC
CASSQDEQPYNEQFF
>TRBV18|TRBJ1-3|-|few
TGTGCCAGCTCACCACCGGGACTCTCTGGAAACACCATATATTTT
CASSPPGLSGNTIYF
>TRBV6-5|TRBJ2-7|-|few
TGTGCCAGCAGTACTGGTTCGATCCCCTACGAGCAGTACTTC
CASSTGSIPYEQYF
>TRBV28|TRBJ2-5|TRBD1|-
TGTGCCAGCAGGAACGACAGGGGGGGAGAGACCCAGTACTTC
CASRNDRGGETQYF
>TRBV18|TRBJ2-7|-|-
TGTGCCAGCTCACCGCTTGACAGTTCCTACGAGCAGTACTTC
CASSPLDSSYEQYF
>TRBV7-9|TRBJ2-2|-|-
TGTGCCAGCAGCTTATTTGGAGGCGGGCCGGAGCTGTTTTTT
CASSLFGGGPELFF
>TRBV15|TRBJ2-7|TRBD2|-
TGTGCCACCAGCAGAGACAAACCTAGCGGGAGTGCGTACGAGCAGTACTTC
CATSRDKPSGSAYEQYF
>TRBV2|TRBJ1-6|TRBD1|once
TGTGCCGGAGCTACAGGGGGCAGATCACCCCTCCACTTT
CAGATGGRSPLHF
>TRBV28|TRBJ2-1|TRBD1|few
TGTGCCAGCAGTTCTACAGGGGGCGCAGGACGAAATGAGCAGTTCTTC
CASSSTGGAGRNEQFF
>TRBV11-2|TRBJ2-1|-|-
TGTGCCAGCAGCCCTAAGAATGAGCAGTTCTTC
CASSPKNEQFF
>TRBV28|TRBJ2-7|-|-
TGTGCCAGCAACCTCCAGACCCGAAAATACTACGAGCAGTACTTC
CASNLQTRKYYEQYF
>TRBV19|TRBJ1-1|-|once
TGTGCCAGTAGCTCTAGTGAAGCTTTCTTT
CASSSSEAFF
>TRBV25-1|TRBJ2-2|-|-
TGTGCCAGCATGCGGGCCGGGGAGCTGTTTTTT
CASMRAGELFF
>TRBV20-1|TRBJ1-2|-|-
TGCAGTGCTAGTGAGTTTTTTGGCTACACCTTC
CSASEFFGYTF
>TRBV28|TRBJ1-2|TRBD1|-
TGTGCCAGCAGTTCGGGGACAGGGAACAACTATGGCTACACCTTC
CASSSGTGNNYGYTF
>TRBV29-1|TRBJ2-6|-|-
TGCAGCGCCGTTATCTCTGGGGCCAACGTCCTGACTTTC
CSAVISGANVLTF
>TRBV7-6|TRBJ2-4|TRBD1|-
TGTGCCAGCAGCTTAATGGGTGGGACAGGGAGTGACATTCAGTACTTC
CASSLMGGTGSDIQYF
>TRBV9|TRBJ2-1|-|-
TGTGCCAGCAGCACCCGGAGGGATGAGCAGTTCTTC
CASSTRRDEQFF
>TRBV7-9|TRBJ2-1|-|-
TGTGCCAGCAGCTTTCGGACAGATAACTACAATGAGCAGTTCTTC
CASSFRTDNYNEQFF
>TRBV27|TRBJ1-1|-|-
TGTGCCAGCAGTCTCAACGTCCCGGCTAGTTCCATTGAAGCTTTCTTT
CASSLNVPASSIEAFF
>TRBV4-1|TRBJ1-5|-|-
TGCGCCAGCAGCCAAGAGCCTTTGGAAGACAGGCGATATAGCAATCAGCCCCAGCATTTT
CASSQEPLEDRRYSNQPQHF
>TRBV2|TRBJ2-3|TRBD2|-
TGTGCCAGGACTAGCGGGAGAACAGATACGCAGTATTTT
CARTSGRTDTQYF
>TRBV7-9|TRBJ1-2|-|-
TGTGCCAGCACCTTTTCCCCACTGACAGGCAAATATGGCTACACCTTC
CASTFSPLTGKYGYTF
>TRBV7-9|TRBJ1-3|-|-
TGTGCCAGCAGCTTAGGGATTGGACAGCACTCTGGAAACACCATATATTTT
CASSLGIGQHSGNTIYF
>TRBV27|TRBJ2-3|-|-
TGTGCCGTCGCCGAGTTGATCACAGATACGCAGTATTTT
CAVAELITDTQYF
>TRBV19|TRBJ2-1|TRBD2|-
TGTGCCAGTAGTAACGGGAGGGCCCATGAGCAGTTCTTC
CASSNGRAHEQFF
>TRBV14|TRBJ1-2|TRBD1|-
TGTGCCAGCAGCCCCGGGACAGAGTATGGCTACACCTTC
CASSPGTEYGYTF
>TRBV9|TRBJ2-2|TRBD2|-
TGTGCCAGCAGCGCGACTAGCGGGAGACAGAACACCGGGGAGCTGTTTTTT
CASSATSGRQNTGELFF
>TRBV2|TRBJ2-1|TRBD2|-
TGTGCCAGCATGGGAGGGAGGCTGTACAATGAGCAGTTCTTC
CASMGGRLYNEQFF